The rows below give T cell receptor beta chains drawn from one sample of a study of cytomegalovirus exposure and HLA in healthy donors. Produced via immunoSEQ multiplex PCR; TCRdb's table is partial and in-frame only. The sample shows 96,000 or so clones, 65% to 75% of them seen only once. Material: PBMCs. The receptor source for this set is a female donor in good health and CMV-seropositive. Each CDR3 is given with its conserved first and last residue.

j_call v_call cdr3_aa
TRBJ1-2 TRBV29-1 CSVGLPGGGAGGYTF
TRBJ2-5 TRBV5-4 CASSGGQETQYF
TRBJ2-4 TRBV6-1 CASSERGSSGPPGNIQYF
TRBJ1-5 TRBV6-6 CASRDRYNQPQHF
TRBJ1-2 TRBV7-9 CASTYQPTGNYGYTF
TRBJ1-2 TRBV4-3 CASSQDPLGRPYGYTF
TRBJ1-1 TRBV30 CAVTPVGTEAFF
TRBJ2-3 TRBV4-3 CASSQRLAGGQDTQYF
TRBJ2-5 TRBV29-1 CSVFVRTGGQETQYF
TRBJ2-1 TRBV6-5 CASSTRDRINEQFF